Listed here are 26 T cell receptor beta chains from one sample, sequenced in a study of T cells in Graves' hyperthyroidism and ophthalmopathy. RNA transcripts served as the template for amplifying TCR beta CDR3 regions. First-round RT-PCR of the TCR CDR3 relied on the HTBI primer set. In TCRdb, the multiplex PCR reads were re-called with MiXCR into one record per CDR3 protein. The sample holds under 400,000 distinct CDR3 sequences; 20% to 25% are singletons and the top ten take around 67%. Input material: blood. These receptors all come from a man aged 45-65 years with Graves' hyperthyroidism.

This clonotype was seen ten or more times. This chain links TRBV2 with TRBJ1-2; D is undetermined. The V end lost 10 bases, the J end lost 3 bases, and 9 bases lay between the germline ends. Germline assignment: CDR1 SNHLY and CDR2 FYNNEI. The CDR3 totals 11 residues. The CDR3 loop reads CATNRDYGYTF. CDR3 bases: TGTGCCACAAACCGGGACTATGGCTACACCTTC.

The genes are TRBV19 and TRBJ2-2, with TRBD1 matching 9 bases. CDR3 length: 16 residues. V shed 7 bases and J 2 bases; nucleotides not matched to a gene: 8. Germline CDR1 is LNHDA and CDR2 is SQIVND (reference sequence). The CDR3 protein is CASKSATGGNTGELFF. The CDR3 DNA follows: TGTGCCAGTAAAAGCGCGACAGGGGGAAACACCGGGGAGCTGTTTTTT.

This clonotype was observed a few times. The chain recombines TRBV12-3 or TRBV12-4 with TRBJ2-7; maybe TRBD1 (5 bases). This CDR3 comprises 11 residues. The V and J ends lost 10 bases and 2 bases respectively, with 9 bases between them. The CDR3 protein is CATKGPYEQYF. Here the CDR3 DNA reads TGTGCCACCAAGGGGCCCTACGAGCAGTACTTC.

Here the CDR3 DNA reads TGTGCCAGCAGTAATACCGGGACATTCAATGAGCAGTTCTTC. Translated, it gives CASSNTGTFNEQFF. The chain links TRBV27 to TRBJ2-1, with D possibly matching TRBD1 (6 bases). CDR1 MNHEY and CDR2 SMNVEV come from the germline V gene (reference sequence). V lost 5 bases, J lost 6 bases, and 14 bases lay in between. The CDR3 length is 14 residues.

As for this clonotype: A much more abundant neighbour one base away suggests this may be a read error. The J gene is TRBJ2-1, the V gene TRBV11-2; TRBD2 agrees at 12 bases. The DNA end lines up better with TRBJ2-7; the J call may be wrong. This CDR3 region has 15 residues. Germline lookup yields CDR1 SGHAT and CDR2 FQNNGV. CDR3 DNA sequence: TGTGCCAGCAGCAACCTAGCGGGAGGGCCTAATGAGCAGTACTTC. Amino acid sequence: CASSNLAGGPNEQYF.

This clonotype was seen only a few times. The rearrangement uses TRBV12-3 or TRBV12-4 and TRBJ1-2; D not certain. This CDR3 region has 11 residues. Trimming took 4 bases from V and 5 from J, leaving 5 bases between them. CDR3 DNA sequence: TGTGCCAGCAGTTCGAGGTATGGCTACACCTTC. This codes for CASSSRYGYTF.

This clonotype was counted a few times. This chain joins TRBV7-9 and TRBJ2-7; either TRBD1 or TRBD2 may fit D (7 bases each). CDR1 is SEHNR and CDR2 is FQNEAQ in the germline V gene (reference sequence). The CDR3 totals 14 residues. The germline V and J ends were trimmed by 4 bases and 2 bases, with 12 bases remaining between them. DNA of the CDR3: TGTGCCAGCAGCTCCCAGGGGGGGGCCTACGAGCAGTACTTC. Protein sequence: CASSSQGGAYEQYF.

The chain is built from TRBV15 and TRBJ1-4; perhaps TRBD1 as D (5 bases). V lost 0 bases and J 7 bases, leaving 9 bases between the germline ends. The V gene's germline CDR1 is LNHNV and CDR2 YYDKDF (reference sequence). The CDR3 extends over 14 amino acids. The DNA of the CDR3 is TGTGCCACCAGCAGAGATTACGGGGGTGAAAAACTGTTTTTT. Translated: CATSRDYGGEKLFF.

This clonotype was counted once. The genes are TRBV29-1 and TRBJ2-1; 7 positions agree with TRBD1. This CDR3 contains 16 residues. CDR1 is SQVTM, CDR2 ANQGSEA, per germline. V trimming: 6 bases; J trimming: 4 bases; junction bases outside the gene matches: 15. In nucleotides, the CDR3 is TGCAGCGTGCCTCCACCGGGAAGGGGGCGTTACAATGAGCAGTTCTTC. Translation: CSVPPPGRGRYNEQFF.

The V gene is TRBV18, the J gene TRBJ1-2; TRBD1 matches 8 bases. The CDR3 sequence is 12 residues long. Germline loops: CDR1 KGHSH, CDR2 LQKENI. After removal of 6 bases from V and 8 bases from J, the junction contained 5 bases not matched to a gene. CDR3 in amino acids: CASSADRVGYTF. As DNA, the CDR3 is TGTGCCAGCTCCGCGGACAGGGTGGGCTACACCTTC.

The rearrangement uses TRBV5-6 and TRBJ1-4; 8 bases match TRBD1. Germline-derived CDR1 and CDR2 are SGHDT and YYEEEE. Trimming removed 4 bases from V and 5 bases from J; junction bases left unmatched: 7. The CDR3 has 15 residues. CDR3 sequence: CASSSKGQDNEKLFF. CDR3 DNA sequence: TGTGCCAGCAGCAGCAAGGGACAGGACAATGAAAAACTGTTTTTT.

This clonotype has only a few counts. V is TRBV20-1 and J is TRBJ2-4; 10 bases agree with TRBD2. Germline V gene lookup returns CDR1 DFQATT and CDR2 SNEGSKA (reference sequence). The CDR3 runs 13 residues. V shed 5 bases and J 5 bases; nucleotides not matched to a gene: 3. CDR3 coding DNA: TGCAGTGCTCCCAGCGGGAGGGAAAACATTCAGTACTTC. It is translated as CSAPSGRENIQYF.

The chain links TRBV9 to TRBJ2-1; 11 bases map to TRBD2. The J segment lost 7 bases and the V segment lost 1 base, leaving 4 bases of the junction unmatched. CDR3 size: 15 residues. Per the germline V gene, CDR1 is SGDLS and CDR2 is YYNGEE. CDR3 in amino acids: CASSVRGTSGNEQFF. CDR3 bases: TGTGCCAGCAGCGTACGCGGGACTAGCGGTAATGAGCAGTTCTTC.

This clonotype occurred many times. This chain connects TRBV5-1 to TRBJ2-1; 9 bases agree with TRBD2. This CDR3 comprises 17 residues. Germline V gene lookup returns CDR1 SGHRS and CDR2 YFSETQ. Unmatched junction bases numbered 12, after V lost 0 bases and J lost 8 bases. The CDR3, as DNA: TGCGCCAGCAGCTTGGCCCCGGGACTAGCCCGTTTAGATGAGCAGTTCTTC. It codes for CASSLAPGLARLDEQFF.

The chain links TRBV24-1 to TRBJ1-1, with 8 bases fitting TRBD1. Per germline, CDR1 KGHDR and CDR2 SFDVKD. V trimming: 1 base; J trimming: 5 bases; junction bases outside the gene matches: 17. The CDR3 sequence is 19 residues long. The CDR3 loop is CATSDFLLSLDRAGTEAFF. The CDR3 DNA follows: TGTGCCACCAGTGATTTTCTATTATCATTGGACAGGGCCGGGACTGAAGCTTTCTTT.

The CDR3 is CASSLTGLADREQYF. The CDR3 nucleotides read TGTGCCAGCAGTTTAACCGGACTAGCGGATCGGGAGCAGTACTTC. The chain couples TRBV12-3 or TRBV12-4 to TRBJ2-7, with 10 nucleotides matching TRBD2. This CDR3 has 15 amino acids. Trimming at V came to 2 bases and at J to 7 bases, leaving 8 bases not matched to a gene.

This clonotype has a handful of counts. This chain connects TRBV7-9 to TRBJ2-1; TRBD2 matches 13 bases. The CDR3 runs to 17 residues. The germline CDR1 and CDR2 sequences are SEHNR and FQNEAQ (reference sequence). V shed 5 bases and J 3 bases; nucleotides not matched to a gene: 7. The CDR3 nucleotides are TGTGCCAGCAGCCCACTAGCGGGAGGGCCGGACTACAATGAGCAGTTCTTC. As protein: CASSPLAGGPDYNEQFF.

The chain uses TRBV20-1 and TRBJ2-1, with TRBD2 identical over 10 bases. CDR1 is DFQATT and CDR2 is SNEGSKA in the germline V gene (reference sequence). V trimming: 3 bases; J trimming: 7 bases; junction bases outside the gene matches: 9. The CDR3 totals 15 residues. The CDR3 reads CSASKAGGQGNEQFF. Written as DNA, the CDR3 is TGCAGTGCTAGTAAAGCGGGAGGGCAGGGGAATGAGCAGTTCTTC.

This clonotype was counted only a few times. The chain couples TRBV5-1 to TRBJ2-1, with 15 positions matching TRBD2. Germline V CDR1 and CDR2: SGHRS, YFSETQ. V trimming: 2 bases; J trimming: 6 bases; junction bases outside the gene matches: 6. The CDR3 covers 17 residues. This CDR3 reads CASSFGLAGGPVNEQFF. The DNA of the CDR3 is TGCGCCAGCAGCTTCGGACTAGCGGGAGGGCCTGTCAATGAGCAGTTCTTC.

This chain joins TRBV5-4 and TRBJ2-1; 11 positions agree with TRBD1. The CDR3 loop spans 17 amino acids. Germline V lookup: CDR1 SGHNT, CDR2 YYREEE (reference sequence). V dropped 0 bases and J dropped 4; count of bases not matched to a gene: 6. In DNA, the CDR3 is TGTGCCAGCAGCTTGGGTGGGACAGGGGGGAAATACAATGAGCAGTTCTTC. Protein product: CASSLGGTGGKYNEQFF. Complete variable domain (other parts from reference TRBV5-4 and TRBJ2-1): ETGVTQSPTHLIKTRGQQVTLRCSSQSGHNTVSWYQQALGQGPQFIFQYYREEENGRGNFPPRFSGLQFPNYSSELNVNALELDDSALYLCASSLGGTGGKYNEQFFGPGTRLTVL.

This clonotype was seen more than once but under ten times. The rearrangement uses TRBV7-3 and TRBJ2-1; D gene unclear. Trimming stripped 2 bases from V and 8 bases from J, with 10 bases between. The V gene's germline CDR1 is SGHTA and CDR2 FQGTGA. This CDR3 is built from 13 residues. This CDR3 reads CASSLGPMDEQFF. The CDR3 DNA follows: TGTGCCAGCAGCTTAGGGCCTATGGATGAGCAGTTCTTC.

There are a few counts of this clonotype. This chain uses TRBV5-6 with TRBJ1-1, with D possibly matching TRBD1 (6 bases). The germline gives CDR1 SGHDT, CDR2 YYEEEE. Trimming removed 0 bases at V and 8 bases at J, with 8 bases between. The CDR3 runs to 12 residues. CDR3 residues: CASSLGRGEAFF. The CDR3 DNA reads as TGTGCCAGCAGCTTGGGAAGGGGGGAAGCTTTCTTT.

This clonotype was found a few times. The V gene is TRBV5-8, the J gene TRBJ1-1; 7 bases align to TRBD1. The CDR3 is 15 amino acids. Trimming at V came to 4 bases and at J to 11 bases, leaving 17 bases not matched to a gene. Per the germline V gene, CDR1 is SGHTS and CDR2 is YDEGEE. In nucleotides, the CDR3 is TGTGCCAGCAGCCGCGAACCCAACAGGGGCGCGCTGGCTTTCTTT. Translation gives CASSREPNRGALAFF.

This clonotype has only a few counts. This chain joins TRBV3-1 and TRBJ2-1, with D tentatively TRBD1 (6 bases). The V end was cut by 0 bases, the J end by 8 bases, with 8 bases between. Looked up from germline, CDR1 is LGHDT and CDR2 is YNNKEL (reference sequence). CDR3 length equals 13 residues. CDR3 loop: CASSQDRGDEQFF. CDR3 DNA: TGTGCCAGCAGCCAAGACAGGGGCGATGAGCAGTTCTTC.

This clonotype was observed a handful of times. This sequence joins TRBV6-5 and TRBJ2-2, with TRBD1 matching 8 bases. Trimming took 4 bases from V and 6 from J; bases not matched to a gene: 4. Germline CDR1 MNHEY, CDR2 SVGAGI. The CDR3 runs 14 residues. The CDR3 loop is CASSSDRDAGELFF. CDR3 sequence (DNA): TGTGCCAGCAGTTCGGACAGGGATGCCGGGGAGCTGTTTTTT.

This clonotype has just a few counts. CDR3 region: CASSPDRDKNIQYF. For the CDR3, the DNA is TGTGCCAGCAGCCCAGACAGGGACAAAAACATTCAGTACTTC. The chain recombines TRBV12-3 or TRBV12-4 with TRBJ2-4; TRBD1 agrees at 7 bases. The CDR3 spans 14 residues. V was pared by 6 bases and J by 3 bases, with 5 bases of the junction left unmatched.